The T cell receptor beta chain described here comes from a study of CD8 T cells in ankylosing spondylitis. Study-level results: The study looked at matched synovial fluid samples from ankylosing spondylitis patients. Disease-linked clones were reported to be significantly enriched there.

For TCR beta, libraries came from quantitative 5'-RACE with molecular barcodes. A single record per CDR3 protein comes from TCRdb applying MiXCR to the 5' RACE reads. The sample yields about 240,000 distinct CDR3 sequences, approximately 7.6% seen once. There are many counts of this clonotype. The antigen remains undetermined. The CDR3 is made up of 13 amino acids. Trimming pared 6 bases from V and 5 bases from J, leaving 13 bases between. CDR1 is SNHLY, CDR2 FYNNEI, per germline. Sample: blood, either unsorted or a sorted T cell fraction (not recorded which). This receptor was obtained from a female donor with ankylosing spondylitis or in good health (not recorded which). The chain employs TRBV2 and TRBJ1-1; D call uncertain. The CDR3 region has the DNA TGTGCCAGCAGCCGGACTTTGAGGACTGAAGCTTTCTTT. It is translated as CASSRTLRTEAFF.